The rows below give T cell receptor beta chains drawn from one sample of a study of OX40 agonist ivuxolimab in advanced cancers. The assay was immunoSEQ multiplex PCR, and TCRdb's table has in-frame clones only and misses some. The sample records tens of thousands of clones, just over 85% being singletons. This material consisted of CD4+ or CD8+ T cells sorted from blood, taken in a trial of the OX40 agonist ivuxolimab. The receptors were sampled from an adult with an advanced solid tumor such as melanoma, head and neck, liver or kidney cancer. Both conserved end residues are part of each CDR3. Not every row has a clone size; where given, it reads once, few, many or a size class.

CDR3 | J | V | size | length
CATSRDVFSENTEAFF | TRBJ1-1 | TRBV15 | . | 16
CASSVSRGREQFF | TRBJ2-1 | TRBV2 | . | 13
CASSSGQGAGAFF | TRBJ1-1 | TRBV28 | . | 13
CASSRQGHGEDTQYF | TRBJ2-3 | TRBV7-8 | . | 15
CASSLRDAVNTEAFF | TRBJ1-1 | TRBV28 | once | 15
CAWSIVGFSYNEQFF | TRBJ2-1 | TRBV30 | . | 15
CASGREGYTGELFF | TRBJ2-2 | TRBV27 | . | 14
CASTRTGPAGNTIYF | TRBJ1-3 | TRBV19 | . | 15
CASSLDLIITDTQYF | TRBJ2-3 | TRBV5-4 | . | 15
CASSPLAPGTGTDTQYF | TRBJ2-3 | TRBV18 | . | 17
CASSRGAASNTEAFF | TRBJ1-1 | TRBV18 | . | 15
CASSEMGTGELFF | TRBJ2-2 | TRBV2 | . | 13
CASSPYADTQYF | TRBJ2-3 | TRBV18 | . | 12
CASSSNRVYEQYF | TRBJ2-7 | TRBV11-2 | . | 13
CASSRGGLGYGYTF | TRBJ1-2 | TRBV5-4 | . | 14
CASSTVAGETDTQYF | TRBJ2-3 | TRBV11-2 | . | 15
CASSPGHDGYTF | TRBJ1-2 | TRBV7-9 | . | 12
CASRGGAYQETQYF | TRBJ2-5 | TRBV2 | few | 14
CSVEDSGGTEQFF | TRBJ2-1 | TRBV29-1 | . | 13
CASSLDGHSQETQYF | TRBJ2-5 | TRBV28 | . | 15
CASSLGSVGNQPQHF | TRBJ1-5 | TRBV28 | . | 15
CASSEKGGAYGYTF | TRBJ1-2 | TRBV25-1 | . | 14
CASSVDPGQGAYEQYF | TRBJ2-7 | TRBV9 | . | 16
CASSEGTAGFTPYEQYF | TRBJ2-7 | TRBV6-1 | . | 17
CAWSVWEPENQPQHF | TRBJ1-5 | TRBV30 | . | 15
CASSLVGSHDGYTF | TRBJ1-2 | TRBV5-4 | . | 14
CASSLAGTEAFF | TRBJ1-1 | TRBV7-8 | few | 12
CASSLGPWGGHSYNEQFF | TRBJ2-1 | TRBV7-9 | . | 18
CASRQGYTDTQYF | TRBJ2-3 | TRBV19 | . | 13
CASSLASGANVLTF | TRBJ2-6 | TRBV7-9 | . | 14
CASSDPGRGYEQYF | TRBJ2-7 | TRBV10-1 | . | 14
CASSSRATMNTEAFF | TRBJ1-1 | TRBV5-1 | . | 15
CASSASRAADTQYF | TRBJ2-3 | TRBV7-6 | . | 14
CASSLNADSPLHF | TRBJ1-6 | TRBV5-1 | . | 13
CAWKDRGGTDTQYF | TRBJ2-3 | TRBV30 | . | 14
CASSFRRAGPGELFF | TRBJ2-2 | TRBV27 | . | 15
CASTLQRDQETQYF | TRBJ2-5 | TRBV11-3 | . | 14
CASTPHAFSYEQYF | TRBJ2-7 | TRBV9 | . | 14
CASSQTELQSGANVLTF | TRBJ2-6 | TRBV4-1 | . | 17
CASSTPYEAFF | TRBJ1-1 | TRBV21-1 | . | 11
CASSQPGEITEAFF | TRBJ1-1 | TRBV19 | . | 14
CASSYSVGYTF | TRBJ1-2 | TRBV6-6 | few | 11
CASSPPQRVQETQYF | TRBJ2-5 | TRBV6-1 | . | 15
CSVVDTNTGELFF | TRBJ2-2 | TRBV29-1 | . | 13
CASSILQDGRGYTF | TRBJ1-2 | TRBV5-1 | . | 14
CASSVVMGGTDTQYF | TRBJ2-3 | TRBV9 | . | 15
CASSIGLATDTQYF | TRBJ2-3 | TRBV5-1 | . | 14
CASSYSNEQFF | TRBJ2-1 | TRBV6-6 | . | 11
CASSPRRGDTEAFF | TRBJ1-1 | TRBV18 | once | 14
CASSFQGLPNNEQFF | TRBJ2-1 | TRBV27 | . | 15
CASSLGAAGEDVHEQYF | TRBJ2-7 | TRBV5-1 | . | 17
CASRLTGGGDTQYF | TRBJ2-3 | TRBV11-3 | . | 14
CASSLGAGFSDTQYF | TRBJ2-3 | TRBV5-1 | . | 15
CASSGRLAGVTDTQYF | TRBJ2-3 | TRBV6-1 | . | 16
CASSAGGTAVEQYF | TRBJ2-7 | TRBV19 | . | 14